The rows below give T cell receptor beta chains drawn from one sample of a study of cytomegalovirus exposure and HLA in healthy donors. The protocol was immunoSEQ multiplex PCR, while the TCRdb copy is restricted to in-frame clones and leaves out a portion. The table lists 70,000 to 95,000 clones, around 76% of them singletons. The sequenced sample consisted of PBMCs. These receptor sequences come from a man aged 30-40 years in good health and CMV-seropositive. Each CDR3 is given with its conserved first and last residue. D genes are given only for firm matches. Size values are once, few and many counts, or a class for expanded clones, and some rows have none.

v_call: TRBV29-1; d_call: .; j_call: TRBJ2-7; clone_size: .; cdr3_nt: TGCAGCGTTGTCACTGTCGGGGTCGAGCAGTACTTC; cdr3_aa: CSVVTVGVEQYF
v_call: TRBV7-3; d_call: TRBD2; j_call: TRBJ2-1; clone_size: .; cdr3_nt: TGTGCCAGCAGCTTAAAGGGAGTAGCGGGAGCTCTCCCCGAGGGTGAGCAGTTCTTC; cdr3_aa: CASSLKGVAGALPEGEQFF
v_call: TRBV14; d_call: TRBD1; j_call: TRBJ2-7; clone_size: few; cdr3_nt: TGTGCCAGCAGCCAAGGGACAGGGATGGCAGGGCAGTACTTC; cdr3_aa: CASSQGTGMAGQYF
v_call: TRBV19; d_call: TRBD1; j_call: TRBJ2-6; clone_size: .; cdr3_nt: TGTGCCAGTAGTATGGGACAGGTGGTAACTGGTTCTGGGGCCAACGTCCTGACTTTC; cdr3_aa: CASSMGQVVTGSGANVLTF
v_call: TRBV5-3; d_call: .; j_call: TRBJ1-2; clone_size: few; cdr3_nt: TGTGCCAGCAGCTTGGGACATGAGGGCGGCTATGGCTACACCTTC; cdr3_aa: CASSLGHEGGYGYTF
v_call: TRBV7-2; d_call: TRBD1; j_call: TRBJ1-6; clone_size: few; cdr3_nt: TGTGCCAGCAGCCCGGGACAGTCTAATTCACCCCTCCACTTT; cdr3_aa: CASSPGQSNSPLHF
v_call: TRBV7-9; d_call: .; j_call: TRBJ2-2; clone_size: .; cdr3_nt: TGTTCCAGCAGCTTGGAGACAGGAATAAGGAACACCGGGGAGCTGTTTTTT; cdr3_aa: CSSSLETGIRNTGELFF
v_call: TRBV11-2; d_call: .; j_call: TRBJ2-7; clone_size: .; cdr3_nt: TGTGCCAGCAGACGAGGACACAGCTCCTACGAGCAGTACTTC; cdr3_aa: CASRRGHSSYEQYF
v_call: TRBV7-2; d_call: TRBD1; j_call: TRBJ2-2; clone_size: once; cdr3_nt: TGTGCCAGCAGCCCACAGCCCCGGGACAGGGGGACCGGGGAGCTGTTTTTT; cdr3_aa: CASSPQPRDRGTGELFF
v_call: TRBV7-9; d_call: .; j_call: TRBJ2-7; clone_size: .; cdr3_nt: TGTGCCAGCAGCCGACTAGATACCTACGAGCAGTACTTC; cdr3_aa: CASSRLDTYEQYF
v_call: TRBV5-1; d_call: .; j_call: TRBJ1-1; clone_size: once; cdr3_nt: TGCGCCAGCAGCTTAAATTCCTTCAGGGCTTGGAACACTGAAGCTTTCTTT; cdr3_aa: CASSLNSFRAWNTEAFF
v_call: TRBV18; d_call: .; j_call: TRBJ1-1; clone_size: .; cdr3_nt: TGTGCCAGCTCGGAACTGGCGGTTCCGAACACTGAAGCTTTCTTT; cdr3_aa: CASSELAVPNTEAFF
v_call: TRBV7-9; d_call: .; j_call: TRBJ2-4; clone_size: once; cdr3_nt: TGTGCCAGCAGCTCCCCCCAGGGACTCAAAAACATTCAGTACTTC; cdr3_aa: CASSSPQGLKNIQYF
v_call: TRBV5-6; d_call: .; j_call: TRBJ2-7; clone_size: few; cdr3_nt: TGTGCCAGCAGCCCGGGGAGCGGCAGACTCTACGAGCAGTACTTC; cdr3_aa: CASSPGSGRLYEQYF
v_call: TRBV19; d_call: .; j_call: TRBJ2-7; clone_size: .; cdr3_nt: TGTGCCAGTAACCAGGGGGGCCTCACCGAGCAGTACTTC; cdr3_aa: CASNQGGLTEQYF
v_call: TRBV29-1; d_call: .; j_call: TRBJ1-2; clone_size: .; cdr3_nt: TGCAGCGTTTACAGGGATGGCTACACCTTC; cdr3_aa: CSVYRDGYTF
v_call: TRBV19; d_call: TRBD1; j_call: TRBJ2-7; clone_size: .; cdr3_nt: TGTGCCAGTAGTCCCCGGGACAGGGGGACCCCCTACGAGCAGTACTTC; cdr3_aa: CASSPRDRGTPYEQYF
v_call: TRBV6-5; d_call: TRBD1; j_call: TRBJ2-7; clone_size: few; cdr3_nt: TGTGCCAGCAAGCCCAGGACAGGTACCTACGAGCAGTACTTC; cdr3_aa: CASKPRTGTYEQYF
v_call: TRBV9; d_call: .; j_call: TRBJ2-3; clone_size: .; cdr3_nt: TGTGCCAGCAGCGTAGTTGAGGGCCCTCCTGGGCCAGATACGCAGTATTTT; cdr3_aa: CASSVVEGPPGPDTQYF
v_call: TRBV2; d_call: .; j_call: TRBJ1-2; clone_size: few; cdr3_nt: TGTGCCAGCAGCCCCCTTGGGGGGGGAAGAAATGGCTACACCTTC; cdr3_aa: CASSPLGGGRNGYTF
v_call: TRBV6-5; d_call: TRBD2; j_call: TRBJ2-1; clone_size: .; cdr3_nt: TGTGCCAGCAGTTTCAGCGGGGGGGAGTACAATGAGCAGTTCTTC; cdr3_aa: CASSFSGGEYNEQFF
v_call: TRBV13; d_call: TRBD1; j_call: TRBJ2-5; clone_size: .; cdr3_nt: TGTGCCAGCAGCTTACGACGACAGGGGGCCCAAGAGACCCAGTACTTC; cdr3_aa: CASSLRRQGAQETQYF
v_call: TRBV12-5; d_call: TRBD2; j_call: TRBJ2-7; clone_size: .; cdr3_nt: TGTGCTAGTGGTTTCGTTGTAGCGGGGGAGTTAAACTACGAGCAGTACTTC; cdr3_aa: CASGFVVAGELNYEQYF
v_call: TRBV19; d_call: .; j_call: TRBJ2-2; clone_size: .; cdr3_nt: TGTGCCAGTAGTTTCCTAGCTTGGGCCGGGGAGCTGTTTTTT; cdr3_aa: CASSFLAWAGELFF
v_call: TRBV5-1; d_call: .; j_call: TRBJ1-3; clone_size: .; cdr3_nt: TGCGCCAGCAGCTTGGCCGGACAAGGAAAAGGAAACACCATATATTTT; cdr3_aa: CASSLAGQGKGNTIYF
v_call: TRBV10-3; d_call: TRBD1; j_call: TRBJ2-7; clone_size: .; cdr3_nt: TGTGCCATCAGCCGACAGAGGGACAGCCGCTACGAGCAGTACTTC; cdr3_aa: CAISRQRDSRYEQYF
v_call: TRBV4-3; d_call: .; j_call: TRBJ2-3; clone_size: .; cdr3_nt: TGCGCCAGCAGCCACATCGCCGAGGGCTCTAGCACAGATACGCAGTATTTT; cdr3_aa: CASSHIAEGSSTDTQYF
v_call: TRBV7-9; d_call: TRBD1; j_call: TRBJ2-1; clone_size: .; cdr3_nt: TGTGCCAGCAGCCCCCGAGGGACAGGGGGCTACAATGAGCAGTTCTTC; cdr3_aa: CASSPRGTGGYNEQFF
v_call: TRBV4-3; d_call: .; j_call: TRBJ2-3; clone_size: .; cdr3_nt: TGCGCCGGCAGCCAAGACCCCCGGGGAGGTCAATCGCCAGATACGCAGTATTTT; cdr3_aa: CAGSQDPRGGQSPDTQYF
v_call: TRBV2; d_call: .; j_call: TRBJ2-7; clone_size: .; cdr3_nt: TGTGCCAGCAGTGCATTTCGGGTTGGCGAGCAGTACTTC; cdr3_aa: CASSAFRVGEQYF
v_call: TRBV9; d_call: .; j_call: TRBJ1-2; clone_size: .; cdr3_nt: TGTGCCAGCAGCCCCACCGGGACACCAACTAACTATGGCTACACCTTC; cdr3_aa: CASSPTGTPTNYGYTF
v_call: TRBV30; d_call: TRBD1; j_call: TRBJ2-2; clone_size: .; cdr3_nt: TGTGCCTGGAAGAGGACAGGGGACTACACCGGGGAGCTGTTTTTT; cdr3_aa: CAWKRTGDYTGELFF
v_call: TRBV11-2; d_call: .; j_call: TRBJ2-5; clone_size: .; cdr3_nt: TGTGCCAGCAGCTTAGGCGGTCAAGAGACCCAGTACTTC; cdr3_aa: CASSLGGQETQYF
v_call: TRBV4-1; d_call: TRBD1; j_call: TRBJ1-5; clone_size: .; cdr3_nt: TGCGCCAGCAGCCAGAGACAGGGGGTCAATCAGCCCCAGCATTTT; cdr3_aa: CASSQRQGVNQPQHF
v_call: TRBV7-3; d_call: TRBD1; j_call: TRBJ1-4; clone_size: .; cdr3_nt: TGTGCCAGCAGCGTAAGGCGGGACAGAAGATTTGAAAAACTGTTTTTT; cdr3_aa: CASSVRRDRRFEKLFF
v_call: TRBV19; d_call: TRBD1; j_call: TRBJ1-4; clone_size: .; cdr3_nt: TGTGCCAGTAGTACCGACAGGGTTGGTGAAAAACTGTTTTTT; cdr3_aa: CASSTDRVGEKLFF
v_call: TRBV2; d_call: .; j_call: TRBJ2-1; clone_size: few; cdr3_nt: TGTGCCAGCAGGACGCCTTATAGCGGTAGCTCCTACAATGAGCAGTTCTTC; cdr3_aa: CASRTPYSGSSYNEQFF
v_call: TRBV7-8; d_call: .; j_call: TRBJ1-1; clone_size: once; cdr3_nt: TGTGCCAGCAGCCCCCGGGAGGGGACCACTGAAGCTTTCTTT; cdr3_aa: CASSPREGTTEAFF
v_call: TRBV18; d_call: TRBD1; j_call: TRBJ2-2; clone_size: .; cdr3_nt: TGTGCCAGCTCACCGAGGACAGGGGTGGACACCGGGGAGCTGTTTTTT; cdr3_aa: CASSPRTGVDTGELFF
v_call: TRBV6-1; d_call: TRBD2; j_call: TRBJ2-3; clone_size: .; cdr3_nt: TGTGCCAGCAGTGAGCGGGCGGGGGGGCCATCAGATACGCAGTATTTT; cdr3_aa: CASSERAGGPSDTQYF
v_call: TRBV7-3; d_call: TRBD1; j_call: TRBJ2-1; clone_size: .; cdr3_nt: TGTGCCAGCAGCTCTACGGACAGGGATCACAATGAGCAGTTCTTC; cdr3_aa: CASSSTDRDHNEQFF
v_call: TRBV2; d_call: .; j_call: TRBJ2-7; clone_size: .; cdr3_nt: TGTGCCAGCAGCGGAGGACAGCCGTGGGACTCCTACGAGCAGTACTTC; cdr3_aa: CASSGGQPWDSYEQYF
v_call: TRBV21-1; d_call: .; j_call: TRBJ1-5; clone_size: .; cdr3_nt: TGTGCCAGCAGCGACACAGATCAGCCCCAGCATTTT; cdr3_aa: CASSDTDQPQHF
v_call: TRBV30; d_call: TRBD2; j_call: TRBJ2-7; clone_size: .; cdr3_nt: TGTGCCTGGGAGTTCCCCGCGCTAGCGGGGGGCCCGATCTACGAGCAGTACTTC; cdr3_aa: CAWEFPALAGGPIYEQYF
v_call: TRBV6-5; d_call: .; j_call: TRBJ1-3; clone_size: .; cdr3_nt: TGTGCCAGCAGTTCCACGAGCGGAAACACCATATATTTT; cdr3_aa: CASSSTSGNTIYF
v_call: TRBV7-9; d_call: .; j_call: TRBJ1-4; clone_size: .; cdr3_nt: TGTGCCAGCAGCTTAGGTGGGGGGGGAAATGAAAAACTGTTTTTT; cdr3_aa: CASSLGGGGNEKLFF
v_call: TRBV5-1; d_call: TRBD2; j_call: TRBJ2-1; clone_size: .; cdr3_nt: TGCGCCAGCAGCTTGTGGTCTAGCGGGGGGGCCGGGGATGAGCAGTTCTTC; cdr3_aa: CASSLWSSGGAGDEQFF
v_call: TRBV7-2; d_call: TRBD1; j_call: TRBJ1-5; clone_size: .; cdr3_nt: TGTGCCAGCAGCGCTAGAGACAGGGGAAATCAGCCCCAGCATTTT; cdr3_aa: CASSARDRGNQPQHF
v_call: TRBV7-7; d_call: TRBD2; j_call: TRBJ2-1; clone_size: .; cdr3_nt: TGTGCCAGCAGCTTGGAAAAAGGGACTAGCCTGTTCTTC; cdr3_aa: CASSLEKGTSLFF
v_call: TRBV27; d_call: .; j_call: TRBJ2-6; clone_size: .; cdr3_nt: TGTGCCAGCAGGCCAACAAACTCTGGGGCCAACGTCCTGACTTTC; cdr3_aa: CASRPTNSGANVLTF
v_call: TRBV4-3; d_call: .; j_call: TRBJ2-7; clone_size: .; cdr3_nt: TGCGCCAGCAGCCAAGGACAGGCTTCCTACGAGCAGTACTTC; cdr3_aa: CASSQGQASYEQYF
v_call: TRBV7-2; d_call: TRBD1; j_call: TRBJ2-7; clone_size: .; cdr3_nt: TGTGCCAGCGCTCCGGGACAGGGTTACGAGCAGTACTTC; cdr3_aa: CASAPGQGYEQYF
v_call: TRBV29-1; d_call: .; j_call: TRBJ2-5; clone_size: once; cdr3_nt: TGCAGCGTTGCCCAGGGCGGAGAGACCCAGTACTTC; cdr3_aa: CSVAQGGETQYF
v_call: TRBV15; d_call: TRBD2; j_call: TRBJ2-4; clone_size: .; cdr3_nt: TGTGCCACCAGCAGAGACTCGACGGGGGGTTTAGGGAAAAACATTCAGTACTTC; cdr3_aa: CATSRDSTGGLGKNIQYF
v_call: TRBV9; d_call: .; j_call: TRBJ2-1; clone_size: .; cdr3_nt: TGTGCCAGCAGCGGTGACTTGGCGAGCTCCTACAATGAGCAGTTCTTC; cdr3_aa: CASSGDLASSYNEQFF
v_call: TRBV27; d_call: TRBD2; j_call: TRBJ2-3; clone_size: .; cdr3_nt: TGTGCCAGCAGTCCCCAGACTAGCGGGGATGAAGATACGCAGTATTTT; cdr3_aa: CASSPQTSGDEDTQYF
v_call: TRBV5-4; d_call: .; j_call: TRBJ1-6; clone_size: .; cdr3_nt: TGTGCCAGCAGTATGCAGGATTCACCCCTCCACTTT; cdr3_aa: CASSMQDSPLHF
v_call: TRBV5-6; d_call: .; j_call: TRBJ2-1; clone_size: few; cdr3_nt: TGTGCCAGCAGCGACGATCGGGCAGGGGAGATCTTC; cdr3_aa: CASSDDRAGEIF
v_call: TRBV7-9; d_call: .; j_call: TRBJ2-3; clone_size: .; cdr3_nt: TGTGCCAGCAGCTTACCGGGGGGCACAGATACGCAGTATTTT; cdr3_aa: CASSLPGGTDTQYF